What follows are 17 T cell receptor beta chains derived from one specimen sequenced in a study of shared clonotypes between healthy human individuals. Here immunoSEQ multiplex PCR was the method, and the copy in TCRdb shows in-frame clones only, minus some. In the table there are some 2.4 million clones, more than 85% of which are singletons. The sequencing sample was made of naive CD4+ T cells from PBMCs. Subset: CD45RA+ positively selected. These receptors originate from a man between 18 and 35 years old in good health. Some clones in this sample may be carry-over from other donors' samples.

The chain links TRBV11-2 to TRBJ2-5, with a tentative D call TRBD1 (5 bases). CDR3 size: 15 residues. Germline lookup yields CDR1 SGHAT and CDR2 FQNNGV. V lost 3 bases to trimming and J lost 5 bases, with 16 bases between them. This chain's CDR3 is CASSFWAAKGETQYF. In DNA form, the CDR3 reads TGTGCCAGCAGCTTTTGGGCAGCAAAGGGGGAGACCCAGTACTTC.

The gene calls are TRBV5-1 and TRBJ2-5; 7 bases line up with TRBD1. Germline CDR1 reads SGHRS; CDR2 reads YFSETQ. The ends lost 0 bases at V and 3 bases at J; junction bases unmatched: 5. This CDR3 is 15 amino acids long. CDR3 sequence reads: CASSLVRGSKETQYF. The CDR3 region has the DNA TGCGCCAGCAGCTTGGTCAGGGGGTCTAAAGAGACCCAGTACTTC.

The genes are TRBV4-1 and TRBJ2-2, with 9 bases matching TRBD1. J was trimmed by 3 bases and V by 4 bases; bases with no gene match: 3. Germline V gene data show CDR1 as MGHRA and CDR2 as YSYEKL. This CDR3 is built from 15 residues. The CDR3 DNA sequence: TGCGCCAGCAGCCTGAGGACAGGGGACACCGGGGAGCTGTTTTTT. This sequence encodes CASSLRTGDTGELFF.

This clone was seen only once. Within the sample, other DNA sequences also encode this same CDR3. The V and J genes are TRBV5-1 and TRBJ2-1; the match to TRBD1 covers 8 bases. The junction had 6 bases not matched to a gene; V was cut back by 4 bases and J by 6 bases. The germline gives CDR1 SGHRS, CDR2 YFSETQ. The CDR3 length is 14 residues. CDR3: CASSAGTGGNEQFF. The CDR3 DNA reads as TGCGCCAGCAGCGCAGGGACAGGCGGCAATGAGCAGTTCTTC.

The chain carries TRBV10-3 and TRBJ1-3; a possible D gene is TRBD1 (6 bases). V was shortened by 4 bases and J by 7 bases, with 20 bases between the two germline ends. The CDR3 consists of 16 residues. Looked up from germline, CDR1 is ENHRY and CDR2 is SYGVKD. As DNA, the CDR3 is TGTGCCATCAGTGGAGGATACAGGGATGGATCGAACACCATATATTTT. Protein: CAISGGYRDGSNTIYF.

The chain employs TRBV5-8 and TRBJ2-5; 8 nucleotides agree with TRBD1. In germline, CDR1 is SGHTS, CDR2 YDEGEE. Losses at the gene ends were 0 bases for V and 5 bases for J; bases not matched to a gene: 15. CDR3 size: 18 residues. The CDR3 DNA is TGTGCCAGCAGCTTGGCTATTCCCCTCCAGGGGGCGGCCGAGACCCAGTACTTC. This codes for CASSLAIPLQGAAETQYF.

In its sample, this clone was seen once. The chain combines TRBV4-2 with TRBJ2-2; TRBD2 matches 9 bases. Germline V gene data show CDR1 as LGHNA and CDR2 as YNFKEQ. This CDR3 spans 17 amino acids. V gave up 4 bases and J gave up 1 base; unmatched junction bases: 7. The CDR3 sequence is CASSRELAGLNTGELFF. As DNA, the CDR3 is TGTGCCAGCAGCCGAGAGCTAGCGGGGTTGAACACCGGGGAGCTGTTTTTT.

V and J are TRBV10-3 and TRBJ2-7; 10 bases line up with TRBD2. CDR3 size: 15 residues. Trimming removed 3 bases from V and 0 bases from J; junction bases left unmatched: 2. The V gene's germline CDR1 is ENHRY and CDR2 SYGVKD. This CDR3 is CAISDTSGASYEQYF. Written as DNA, the CDR3 is TGTGCCATCAGTGACACTAGCGGGGCCTCCTACGAGCAGTACTTC.

V is TRBV29-1 and J is TRBJ2-3; TRBD2 matches at 10 bases. The CDR3 covers 15 residues. The V gene end was trimmed by 6 bases and the J gene end by 1 base; junction bases not matched to a gene: 7. The germline V gene has CDR1 SQVTM and CDR2 ANQGSEA. The CDR3 reads CSVVTSGTRTDTQYF. In DNA form, the CDR3 reads TGCAGCGTCGTCACTAGCGGGACGCGCACAGATACGCAGTATTTT.

V usage is TRBV30 and J usage is TRBJ1-6; D perhaps matches TRBD1 (6 bases). Germline assignment: CDR1 GTSNPN and CDR2 SVGIG (reference sequence). The CDR3 has 12 amino acids. The ends were cut back, 5 bases at V and 10 bases at J, with 12 bases in the middle. CDR3 in DNA: TGTGCCTGGGCAACAGGGATATCACCCCTCCACTTT. This encodes CAWATGISPLHF. Filled out from reference TRBV30 and TRBJ1-6, the complete variable domain reads SQTIHQWPATLVQPVGSPLSLECTVEGTSNPNLYWYRQAAGRGLQLLFYSVGIGQISSEVPQNLSASRPQDRQFILSSKKLLLSDSGFYLCAWATGISPLHFGNGTRLTVT.

This clone came up once. The V call is TRBV29-1, the J call TRBJ2-3; D might be TRBD2 (6 bases). V lost 4 bases, J lost 1 base, and 18 bases lay in between. CDR1 SQVTM and CDR2 ANQGSEA come from the germline V gene. There are 16 residues in the CDR3. The CDR3: CSVGGVAIGGTDTQYF. The CDR3 coding sequence is TGCAGCGTTGGGGGGGTGGCCATAGGCGGCACAGATACGCAGTATTTT.

The chain joins TRBV18 to TRBJ2-3; D gene unclear. CDR3 size: 13 residues. Trimming removed 5 bases from V and 0 bases from J, with 6 bases in between. Looked up from germline, CDR1 is KGHSH and CDR2 is LQKENI. The DNA for the CDR3 is TGTGCCAGCTCAGTTCCGAGCACAGATACGCAGTATTTT. It yields the protein CASSVPSTDTQYF. The full variable domain, in which reference TRBV18 and TRBJ2-3 provide the parts outside the CDR3, is NAGVMQNPRHLVRRRGQEARLRCSPMKGHSHVYWYRQLPEEGLKFMVYLQKENIIDESGMPKERFSAEFPKEGPSILRIQQVVRGDSAAYFCASSVPSTDTQYFGPGTRLTVL.

V gene TRBV28 combines with J gene TRBJ1-2; D gene unclear. Germline CDR1 is MDHEN and CDR2 is SYDVKM. V lost 5 bases, J lost 0 bases, and 19 bases lay in between. This CDR3 region has 17 residues. CDR3 residues: CASSPPRASPSNYGYTF. The CDR3 DNA sequence: TGTGCCAGCAGTCCCCCTAGAGCCTCTCCCTCTAACTATGGCTACACCTTC.

The V call is TRBV6-6, the J call TRBJ2-5; TRBD2 is a possible D gene (5 bases). The J call is uncertain, as TRBJ2-7 better fits the DNA end. This CDR3 region has 14 residues. Germline assignment: CDR1 MNHNY and CDR2 SVGAGI (reference sequence). The CDR3 reads CASSYRGSFYEQYF. DNA for the CDR3: TGTGCCAGCAGTTACCGGGGTTCCTTCTACGAGCAGTACTTC.

In regard to this clone: The sample has other DNA sequences that encode this CDR3 too. The J gene is TRBJ2-3, the V gene TRBV11-2; D is unresolved. CDR1 and CDR2 (germline): SGHAT, FQNNGV. V lost 0 bases, J lost 2 bases, and 9 bases lay in between. There are 15 residues in the CDR3. The CDR3 loop reads CASSLDSRSTDTQYF. The CDR3 DNA sequence: TGTGCCAGCAGCTTAGATTCCCGGTCCACAGATACGCAGTATTTT. Full variable domain (remainder filled in from reference TRBV11-2 and TRBJ2-3): EAGVAQSPRYKIIEKRQSVAFWCNPISGHATLYWYQQILGQGPKLLIQFQNNGVVDDSQLPKDRFSAERLKGVDSTLKIQPAKLEDSAVYLCASSLDSRSTDTQYFGPGTRLTVL.

Turning to this clone: One junction end does not reproduce the germline sequence, and a read error may be involved. V and J are TRBV18 and TRBJ2-3; D perhaps matches TRBD1 (5 bases). Per the germline V gene, CDR1 is KGHSH and CDR2 is LQKENI. The CDR3 totals 13 residues. The CDR3 nucleotides read TGTGCCACCTCAACCCCAGGGACAGATACGCAGTATTTT. Amino acid sequence: CATSTPGTDTQYF. The full variable domain, with the rest looked up from reference TRBV18 and TRBJ2-3, is NAGVMQNPRHLVRRRGQEARLRCSPMKGHSHVYWYRQLPEEGLKFMVYLQKENIIDESGMPKERFSAEFPKEGPSILRIQQVVRGDSAAYFCATSTPGTDTQYFGPGTRLTVL.

V gene TRBV5-1 combines with J gene TRBJ2-2, with 12 bases lining up with TRBD2. V lost 4 bases and J lost 1; bases outside the gene matches: 5. The CDR3 runs 17 residues. Germline CDR1 and CDR2: SGHRS and YFSETQ. CDR3: CASSLRTSGMNTGELFF. CDR3 nucleotides: TGCGCCAGCAGCCTAAGGACTAGCGGGATGAACACCGGGGAGCTGTTTTTT.